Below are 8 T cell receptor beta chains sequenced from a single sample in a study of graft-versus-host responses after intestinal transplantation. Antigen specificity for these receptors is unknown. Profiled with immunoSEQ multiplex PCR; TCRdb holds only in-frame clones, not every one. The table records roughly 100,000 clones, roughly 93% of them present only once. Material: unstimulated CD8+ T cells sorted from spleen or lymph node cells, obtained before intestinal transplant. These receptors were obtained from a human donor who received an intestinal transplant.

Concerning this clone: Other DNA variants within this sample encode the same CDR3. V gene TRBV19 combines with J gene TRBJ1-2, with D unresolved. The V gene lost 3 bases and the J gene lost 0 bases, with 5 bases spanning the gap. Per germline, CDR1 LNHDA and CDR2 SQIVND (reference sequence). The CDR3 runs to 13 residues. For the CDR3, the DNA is TGTGCCAGTAGTATTGGCGCTAACTATGGCTACACCTTC. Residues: CASSIGANYGYTF.

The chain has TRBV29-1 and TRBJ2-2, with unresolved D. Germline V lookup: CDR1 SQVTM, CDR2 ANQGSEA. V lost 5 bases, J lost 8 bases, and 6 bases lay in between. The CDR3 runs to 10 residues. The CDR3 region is CSVYVGELFF. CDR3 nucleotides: TGCAGCGTTTATGTGGGGGAGCTGTTTTTT.

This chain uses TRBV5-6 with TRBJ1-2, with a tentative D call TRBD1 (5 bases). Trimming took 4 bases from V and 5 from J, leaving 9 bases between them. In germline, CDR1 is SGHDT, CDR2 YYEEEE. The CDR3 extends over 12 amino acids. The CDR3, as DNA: TGTGCCAGCAGCCTGGGACGGTATGGCTACACCTTC. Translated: CASSLGRYGYTF.

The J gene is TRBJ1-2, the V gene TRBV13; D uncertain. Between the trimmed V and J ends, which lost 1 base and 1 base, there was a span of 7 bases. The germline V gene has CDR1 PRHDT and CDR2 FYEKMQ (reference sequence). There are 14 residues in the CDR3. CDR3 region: CASSLAADNYGYTF. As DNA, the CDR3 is TGTGCCAGCAGCTTAGCGGCAGATAACTATGGCTACACCTTC.

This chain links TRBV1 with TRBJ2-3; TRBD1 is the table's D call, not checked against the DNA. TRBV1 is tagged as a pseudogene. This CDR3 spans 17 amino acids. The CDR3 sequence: CTSSQDRGPTWADTQYF. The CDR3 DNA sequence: TGCACCAGCAGCCAAGATCGTGGGCCCACCTGGGCAGATACGCAGTATTTT.

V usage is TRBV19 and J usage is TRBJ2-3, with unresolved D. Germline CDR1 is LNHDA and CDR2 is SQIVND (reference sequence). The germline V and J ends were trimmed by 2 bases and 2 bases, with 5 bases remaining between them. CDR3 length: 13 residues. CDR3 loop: CASSIINTDTQYF. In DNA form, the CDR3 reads TGTGCCAGTAGTATAATAAACACAGATACGCAGTATTTT.

This CDR3 is CASSLEGQEEFF. In DNA, the CDR3 is TGTGCCAGCAGCTTAGAGGGACAGGAAGAGTTCTTC. V and J are TRBV7-2 and TRBJ2-1; 8 positions agree with TRBD1. This CDR3 spans 12 amino acids. V was clipped by 1 base and J by 14 bases; unmatched bases: 4. Germline lookup yields CDR1 SGHTA and CDR2 FQGNSA.

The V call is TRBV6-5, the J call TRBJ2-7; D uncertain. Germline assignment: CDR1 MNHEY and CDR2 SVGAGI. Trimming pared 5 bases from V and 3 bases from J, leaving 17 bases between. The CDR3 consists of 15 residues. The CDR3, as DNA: TGTGCCAGCAGTCCGGGCCGGGCCGTTTACTACGAGCAGTACTTC. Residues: CASSPGRAVYYEQYF.